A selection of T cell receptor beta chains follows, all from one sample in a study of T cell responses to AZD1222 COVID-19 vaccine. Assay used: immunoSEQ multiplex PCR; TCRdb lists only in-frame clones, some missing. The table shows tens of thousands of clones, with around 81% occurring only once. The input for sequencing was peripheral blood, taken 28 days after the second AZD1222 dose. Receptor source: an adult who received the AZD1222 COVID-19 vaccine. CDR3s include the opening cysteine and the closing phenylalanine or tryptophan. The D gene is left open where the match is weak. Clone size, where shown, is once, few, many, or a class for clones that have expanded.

TGTGCCAGCAGCTCCGGGACAGGGGGAAATCAGCCCCAGCATTTT | CASSSGTGGNQPQHF | TRBJ1-5 | . | TRBV7-8 | TRBD1
TGCGCCAGCAGCTTGGTCGTGGGAGGGCCCAATGAGCAGTTCTTC | CASSLVVGGPNEQFF | TRBJ2-1 | . | TRBV5-1 | TRBD2
TGTGCCAGCTCACCACGCCTCCTCGGACAGGGTCTTAATGAAAAACTGTTTTTT | CASSPRLLGQGLNEKLFF | TRBJ1-4 | . | TRBV18 | TRBD1
TGTGCCTGGAGTGTAGGCCGAGCGGGAGTGACAGATACGCAGTATTTT | CAWSVGRAGVTDTQYF | TRBJ2-3 | . | TRBV30 | TRBD2
TGTGCCAGCTCTAAGGGGGGCTACAATGAGCAGTTCTTC | CASSKGGYNEQFF | TRBJ2-1 | few | TRBV25-1 | .
TGTGCCAGCAGCCAAGGGTGGGACGTCCTGACTTTC | CASSQGWDVLTF | TRBJ2-6 | . | TRBV3-1/TRBV3-2 | .
TGTGCCAGCACTTTCCGGGGGCGAGAGAACACTGAAGCTTTCTTT | CASTFRGRENTEAFF | TRBJ1-1 | . | TRBV6-5 | .
TGTGCCAGTAGGCCTGACAGGGTATCTGAAGCTTTCTTT | CASRPDRVSEAFF | TRBJ1-1 | once | TRBV19 | TRBD1
TGTGCCACCAGCAGCCCGATGACAGACTTTAATGAAAAACTGTTTTTT | CATSSPMTDFNEKLFF | TRBJ1-4 | . | TRBV15 | .
TGTGCCAGCAGTTTATATTCAACCGTACCCTACGAGCAGTACTTC | CASSLYSTVPYEQYF | TRBJ2-7 | . | TRBV27 | .
TGTGCCTGGAGGGCTTTATCGGGGAATGAGCAGTTCTTC | CAWRALSGNEQFF | TRBJ2-1 | . | TRBV30 | .
TGTGCCAGCAGTCCGGCGGGACTCCCTGAAGCTTTCTTT | CASSPAGLPEAFF | TRBJ1-1 | . | TRBV27 | .
TGTGCCAGCAGTTTGGTAAAGGGTTCCCACGAGCAGTACTTC | CASSLVKGSHEQYF | TRBJ2-7 | few | TRBV27 | .
TGTGCCAGCAGTTTAGACCTTGTACAGCCCCAGCATTTT | CASSLDLVQPQHF | TRBJ1-5 | . | TRBV28 | .
TGTGCCAGCAGCCAGGACAGGGCCGGGCAGTACTTC | CASSQDRAGQYF | TRBJ2-7 | . | TRBV7-9 | TRBD1
TGTGCCTGGAGTGGGGCGGGAGGTCAGGGTCCACCCCTCCACTTT | CAWSGAGGQGPPLHF | TRBJ1-6 | . | TRBV30 | .
TGTGCCAGCATGGGCAACTATGGCTACACCTTC | CASMGNYGYTF | TRBJ1-2 | . | TRBV27 | .
TGTGCCAGCAGTTTGGCAGATTCCTACGAGCAGTACTTC | CASSLADSYEQYF | TRBJ2-7 | . | TRBV27 | .
TGCGCCAGCAGCTTGGGACAGGGTCGTGCAGATACGCAGTATTTT | CASSLGQGRADTQYF | TRBJ2-3 | . | TRBV5-1 | TRBD1
TGTGCCAGCAGCCAACTCGGCGGGAGGTACGACGAGCAGTACTTC | CASSQLGGRYDEQYF | TRBJ2-7 | . | TRBV9 | TRBD2
TGTGCCAGCAGTTACTTAGGCCTAGCGGGAAACTACGAGCAGTACTTC | CASSYLGLAGNYEQYF | TRBJ2-7 | . | TRBV6-2/TRBV6-3 | TRBD2
TGTGCCAGCAGCTTTACCGGGAAGGGCGGAAATGAGCAGTTCTTC | CASSFTGKGGNEQFF | TRBJ2-1 | once | TRBV7-9 | .
TGTGCCAGCAGCACCAGGGGGCGCGACTATGGCTACACCTTC | CASSTRGRDYGYTF | TRBJ1-2 | . | TRBV2 | TRBD1
TGTGCCAGCTCACTCGGGACAGGGAAGAACACCGGGGAGCTGTTTTTT | CASSLGTGKNTGELFF | TRBJ2-2 | once | TRBV18 | TRBD1
TGTGCCAGCAGCTTATATACGAACGCCTTAGGGCAAGAGACCCAGTACTTC | CASSLYTNALGQETQYF | TRBJ2-5 | . | TRBV7-8 | .
TGTGCCAGCAGTCCCCCCGGGAGCACAGATACGCAGTATTTT | CASSPPGSTDTQYF | TRBJ2-3 | . | TRBV28 | .
TGTGCCAGCTCACCACCGGGACTAGCGGGGAAAGAGACCCAGTACTTC | CASSPPGLAGKETQYF | TRBJ2-5 | . | TRBV18 | TRBD2
TGTGCCAGCAGCCTCGGGACAGCTGAGGGTTCACCCCTCCACTTT | CASSLGTAEGSPLHF | TRBJ1-6 | . | TRBV7-3 | TRBD1
TGTGCCAGCAGCCAAGATCCGGGGTTCCAAGAGACCCAGTACTTC | CASSQDPGFQETQYF | TRBJ2-5 | . | TRBV3-1/TRBV3-2 | .
TGTGCCAGCAGCTTGGAGCAGGGTGTAACTGAAGCTTTCTTT | CASSLEQGVTEAFF | TRBJ1-1 | . | TRBV5-4 | .
TGTGCCAGCAGTCGGACAGCGTCTGGAAACACCATATATTTT | CASSRTASGNTIYF | TRBJ1-3 | few | TRBV6-2/TRBV6-3 | .
TGTGCCAGCAGCCATACAGGGGTAGGGGAGACCCAGTACTTC | CASSHTGVGETQYF | TRBJ2-5 | . | TRBV7-8 | TRBD1
TGTGCCAGCACCGGGGACGCAAGGTATGAAGCTTTCTTT | CASTGDARYEAFF | TRBJ1-1 | . | TRBV28 | .